These T cell receptor beta chains were read from a single sample in a study of regulatory T cells in long-lasting Graves disease. Via MiXCR, TCRdb re-called the multiplex PCR reads, giving one row per CDR3 protein. The sample consists of 350,000 to 450,000 distinct CDR3 sequences, 20% to 25% of them appearing once. This specimen consisted of peripheral blood mononuclear cells (PBMCs), obtained when the disease was refractory, from a patient treated with antithyroid drugs. The receptors derive from a woman aged 40 to 50 with Graves disease. CDR3s include the opening cysteine and the closing phenylalanine or tryptophan. The D gene is left open where the match is weak. Expanded clones are given a class, and other clones once, few, many or no size at all.

j_gene	abundance	v_gene	d_gene	CDR3aa	CDR3nt
TRBJ2-2	many	TRBV11-3	.	CASSLGGRNTGELFF	TGTGCCAGCAGCTTAGGAGGGAGGAACACCGGGGAGCTGTTTTTT
TRBJ2-5	.	TRBV5-1	.	CASSLAVPKETQYF	TGCGCCAGCAGCTTGGCCGTACCTAAAGAGACCCAGTACTTC
TRBJ2-4	few	TRBV6-1	TRBD2	CASRQTESGIAKNIQYF	TGTGCCAGCAGGCAAACCGAGAGCGGGATAGCCAAAAACATTCAGTACTTC
TRBJ2-7	.	TRBV9	TRBD1	CASTLGTGGPEQYF	TGTGCCAGCACCCTTGGGACAGGGGGCCCCGAGCAGTACTTC
TRBJ2-1	.	TRBV9	TRBD2	CASSVAGGLATSSYNEQFF	TGTGCCAGCAGCGTAGCAGGGGGACTAGCGACCAGCTCCTACAATGAGCAGTTCTTC
TRBJ2-2	.	TRBV20-1	TRBD2	CSARLAGRLNGELFF	TGCAGTGCGAGACTAGCGGGGAGGTTGAACGGGGAGCTGTTTTTT
TRBJ2-3	.	TRBV28	.	CASTTGWEDTQYF	TGTGCCAGCACAACAGGGTGGGAAGATACGCAGTATTTT
TRBJ2-2	.	TRBV6-2/TRBV6-3	TRBD2	CASSPLAGDTGELFF	TGTGCCAGCAGTCCCCTGGCGGGGGACACCGGGGAGCTGTTTTTT
TRBJ2-2	many	TRBV12-3/TRBV12-4	TRBD2	CASSLVLAGDLHTGELFF	TGTGCCAGCAGTCTGGTACTAGCGGGAGATTTACACACCGGGGAGCTGTTTTTT
TRBJ2-3	many	TRBV5-1	.	CASSPTADSSTDTQYF	TGCGCCAGCAGCCCAACTGCGGACTCTAGCACAGATACGCAGTATTTT